These T cell receptor beta chains were read from a single sample in a study of shared clonotypes between healthy human individuals. The table came from immunoSEQ multiplex PCR; TCRdb's copy has only in-frame clones and leaves some out. The sample shows millions of clones, about 95% of them seen only once. Sequencing input: naive CD8+ T cells sorted from blood. The source is a man younger than 30 in good health. CDR3s include the opening cysteine and the closing phenylalanine or tryptophan. The order of the fields is D gene, J gene, clone size, V gene, CDR3 DNA, CDR3 protein. A D gene is named only where the DNA matches it firmly. Expanded clones are given a class, and other clones once, few, many or no size at all.

d_gene: .; j_gene: TRBJ2-7; abundance: .; v_gene: TRBV27; CDR3nt: TGTGCCAGCGGGTGGACAGACTACGAGCAGTACTTC; CDR3aa: CASGWTDYEQYF
d_gene: .; j_gene: TRBJ2-7; abundance: .; v_gene: TRBV21-1; CDR3nt: TGTGCCAGCAGCTCAAGGTACATGGCCCCCTACGAGCAGTACTTC; CDR3aa: CASSSRYMAPYEQYF
d_gene: TRBD1; j_gene: TRBJ2-1; abundance: once; v_gene: TRBV27; CDR3nt: TGTGCCAGCAGTTCCGCCGACAGGGGAGCCTACAATGAGCAGTTCTTC; CDR3aa: CASSSADRGAYNEQFF
d_gene: .; j_gene: TRBJ2-7; abundance: .; v_gene: TRBV5-5; CDR3nt: TGTGCCAGCAGCCCTGGGTGGCAGCAGTACTTC; CDR3aa: CASSPGWQQYF
d_gene: .; j_gene: TRBJ2-7; abundance: .; v_gene: TRBV19; CDR3nt: TGTGCCAGTAGTATAGCGAGGACGGGACCCTACTACGAGCAGTACTTC; CDR3aa: CASSIARTGPYYEQYF
d_gene: .; j_gene: TRBJ1-1; abundance: .; v_gene: TRBV7-9; CDR3nt: TGTGCCAGCAGCTCCACCCGGGACGGGGTAGAAGCTTTCTTT; CDR3aa: CASSSTRDGVEAFF
d_gene: .; j_gene: TRBJ2-7; abundance: .; v_gene: TRBV6-5; CDR3nt: TGTGCCAGCAGACACGACCGGGACGGCCCCTACGAGCAGTACTTC; CDR3aa: CASRHDRDGPYEQYF
d_gene: .; j_gene: TRBJ2-2; abundance: .; v_gene: TRBV5-1; CDR3nt: TGCGCCAGCAGCCACTCCGCGAACACCGGGGAGCTGTTTTTT; CDR3aa: CASSHSANTGELFF
d_gene: TRBD1; j_gene: TRBJ1-6; abundance: .; v_gene: TRBV27; CDR3nt: TGTGCCAGCAGTCCATACCCCCCCTCGACAGGGAACTATAATTCACCCCTCCACTTT; CDR3aa: CASSPYPPSTGNYNSPLHF
d_gene: TRBD1; j_gene: TRBJ2-5; abundance: .; v_gene: TRBV5-4; CDR3nt: TGTGCCAGCAGCTTGATAGATGGACAGGACCATGGGGAGACCCAGTACTTC; CDR3aa: CASSLIDGQDHGETQYF
d_gene: .; j_gene: TRBJ2-7; abundance: .; v_gene: TRBV27; CDR3nt: TGTGCCAGCAGTTTAATGGTGGGAGCACACGAGCAGTACTTC; CDR3aa: CASSLMVGAHEQYF
d_gene: .; j_gene: TRBJ2-3; abundance: .; v_gene: TRBV6-5; CDR3nt: TGTGCCAGCAGTTACTGGGGGGGCCGGAGCACAGATACGCAGTATTTT; CDR3aa: CASSYWGGRSTDTQYF
d_gene: TRBD1; j_gene: TRBJ2-7; abundance: .; v_gene: TRBV13; CDR3nt: TGTGCCAGCAGCTCGGGACAGGGAGCCTACGAGCAGTACTTC; CDR3aa: CASSSGQGAYEQYF
d_gene: .; j_gene: TRBJ2-7; abundance: .; v_gene: TRBV6-6; CDR3nt: TGTGCCAGCAGTTATACGATAGACGAGCAGTACTTC; CDR3aa: CASSYTIDEQYF
d_gene: TRBD1; j_gene: TRBJ1-4; abundance: .; v_gene: TRBV9; CDR3nt: TGTGCCAGCAGCTCCCACAGGGGGCGAAGTGAAAAACTGTTTTTT; CDR3aa: CASSSHRGRSEKLFF
d_gene: TRBD2; j_gene: TRBJ2-7; abundance: .; v_gene: TRBV5-6; CDR3nt: TGTGCCAGCAGCTTTAGCGGGCCCTACGAGCAGTACTTC; CDR3aa: CASSFSGPYEQYF
d_gene: .; j_gene: TRBJ2-2; abundance: .; v_gene: TRBV11-3; CDR3nt: TGTGCCAGCGGGCGGAACACCGGGGAGCTGTTTTTT; CDR3aa: CASGRNTGELFF
d_gene: TRBD2; j_gene: TRBJ2-7; abundance: .; v_gene: TRBV9; CDR3nt: TGTGCCAGCAGCCTAGCGGGGGGGTACGAGCAGTACTTC; CDR3aa: CASSLAGGYEQYF
d_gene: TRBD2; j_gene: TRBJ2-7; abundance: .; v_gene: TRBV6-1; CDR3nt: TGTGCCAGCACACTAGCGGGAAGCTCCTACGAGCAGTACTTC; CDR3aa: CASTLAGSSYEQYF
d_gene: .; j_gene: TRBJ1-1; abundance: .; v_gene: TRBV28; CDR3nt: TGTGCCAGCAGTCTCGCAAGCACTGAAGCTTTCTTT; CDR3aa: CASSLASTEAFF
d_gene: .; j_gene: TRBJ2-7; abundance: .; v_gene: TRBV5-1; CDR3nt: TGCGCCAGCAGCTACGGTTACGAGCAGTACTTC; CDR3aa: CASSYGYEQYF
d_gene: .; j_gene: TRBJ2-3; abundance: .; v_gene: TRBV30; CDR3nt: TGTGCCTGGAGGAGGGATAGCACAGATACGCAGTATTTT; CDR3aa: CAWRRDSTDTQYF
d_gene: .; j_gene: TRBJ2-2; abundance: .; v_gene: TRBV19; CDR3nt: TGTGCCAGTAGTATACCGGGCGGCACCGGGGAGCTGTTTTTT; CDR3aa: CASSIPGGTGELFF
d_gene: .; j_gene: TRBJ2-7; abundance: .; v_gene: TRBV21-1; CDR3nt: TGTGCCAGCAGCAAGTACATCGGGACTCACGAGCAGTACTTC; CDR3aa: CASSKYIGTHEQYF
d_gene: TRBD1; j_gene: TRBJ1-1; abundance: .; v_gene: TRBV6-4; CDR3nt: TGTGCCAGCAGGCCCACAGGGGGGACTGAAGCTTTCTTT; CDR3aa: CASRPTGGTEAFF
d_gene: .; j_gene: TRBJ2-2; abundance: .; v_gene: TRBV11-3; CDR3nt: TGTGCCAGCAGTTGGGCAGGAACCACCGGGGAGCTGTTTTTT; CDR3aa: CASSWAGTTGELFF
d_gene: .; j_gene: TRBJ1-3; abundance: .; v_gene: TRBV6-1; CDR3nt: TGTGCCAGCAGTGAAGTGGGGGGTGGAAACACCATATATTTT; CDR3aa: CASSEVGGGNTIYF
d_gene: .; j_gene: TRBJ1-1; abundance: .; v_gene: TRBV5-1; CDR3nt: TGCGCCAGCAGCTTGAGGACAGTGAACACTGAAGCTTTCTTT; CDR3aa: CASSLRTVNTEAFF
d_gene: .; j_gene: TRBJ1-2; abundance: .; v_gene: TRBV30; CDR3nt: TGTGCCTGGAGCCGAGGAAGTCAGGCTCACTATGGCTACACCTTC; CDR3aa: CAWSRGSQAHYGYTF
d_gene: .; j_gene: TRBJ2-5; abundance: once; v_gene: TRBV19; CDR3nt: TGTGCCAGTAGGGGCAGGGGGGAGGAGACCCAGTACTTC; CDR3aa: CASRGRGEETQYF
d_gene: .; j_gene: TRBJ1-2; abundance: .; v_gene: TRBV23-1; CDR3nt: TGCGCCAGCAGTCAATGGGGAGACGGCTACACCTTC; CDR3aa: CASSQWGDGYTF
d_gene: .; j_gene: TRBJ1-1; abundance: .; v_gene: TRBV7-9; CDR3nt: TGTGCCAGCGCCTCAGCTATGAACACTGAAGCTTTCTTT; CDR3aa: CASASAMNTEAFF
d_gene: .; j_gene: TRBJ2-1; abundance: .; v_gene: TRBV5-4; CDR3nt: TGTGCCAGCAGCTTTCGGGGAAGCTCCTACAATGAGCAGTTCTTC; CDR3aa: CASSFRGSSYNEQFF
d_gene: .; j_gene: TRBJ1-2; abundance: .; v_gene: TRBV7-9; CDR3nt: TGTGCCAGCAGCTCCGGGACAAGCTATGGCTACACCTTC; CDR3aa: CASSSGTSYGYTF
d_gene: .; j_gene: TRBJ1-3; abundance: .; v_gene: TRBV5-1; CDR3nt: TGCGCCAGCAGCTTGGCCCCCGGGGCTGGGGACACCATATATTTT; CDR3aa: CASSLAPGAGDTIYF
d_gene: TRBD2; j_gene: TRBJ2-1; abundance: .; v_gene: TRBV28; CDR3nt: TGTGCCAGCAGACCCCGACTAGCGGGGGGGCCCTACAATGAGCAGTTCTTC; CDR3aa: CASRPRLAGGPYNEQFF
d_gene: TRBD1; j_gene: TRBJ1-2; abundance: few; v_gene: TRBV29-1; CDR3nt: TGCAGCGTTGAACGACAGGGGGCTTATGGCTACACCTTC; CDR3aa: CSVERQGAYGYTF
d_gene: .; j_gene: TRBJ1-5; abundance: .; v_gene: TRBV5-5; CDR3nt: TGTGCCAGCAGCTTGGGACAGGAATATAGCAATCAGCCCCAGCATTTT; CDR3aa: CASSLGQEYSNQPQHF
d_gene: .; j_gene: TRBJ2-3; abundance: .; v_gene: TRBV11-2; CDR3nt: TGTGCCAGCAGCTTATACGGGGATACAGCCGATACGCAGTATTTT; CDR3aa: CASSLYGDTADTQYF
d_gene: TRBD1; j_gene: TRBJ1-5; abundance: .; v_gene: TRBV18; CDR3nt: TGTGCCAGCTCACCAGAGGGGGCTGGCAATCAGCCCCAGCATTTT; CDR3aa: CASSPEGAGNQPQHF
d_gene: .; j_gene: TRBJ2-5; abundance: .; v_gene: TRBV6-5; CDR3nt: TGTGCCAGCAGCGTGGGAGTTTACCAAGAGACCCAGTACTTC; CDR3aa: CASSVGVYQETQYF
d_gene: .; j_gene: TRBJ2-7; abundance: .; v_gene: TRBV28; CDR3nt: TGTGCCAGCGGGGATTCCTCCTACGAGCAGTACTTC; CDR3aa: CASGDSSYEQYF
d_gene: .; j_gene: TRBJ2-5; abundance: .; v_gene: TRBV2; CDR3nt: TGTGCCAGCAGGGGGTCAGGGGAGGAGACCCAGTACTTC; CDR3aa: CASRGSGEETQYF
d_gene: .; j_gene: TRBJ2-1; abundance: .; v_gene: TRBV28; CDR3nt: TGTGCCAGCAGTTTCGACAGTAACAATGAGCAGTTCTTC; CDR3aa: CASSFDSNNEQFF
d_gene: .; j_gene: TRBJ2-7; abundance: .; v_gene: TRBV7-9; CDR3nt: TGTGCCAGCAGCAACACCGGGACTCGGAGCTCCTACGAGCAGTACTTC; CDR3aa: CASSNTGTRSSYEQYF
d_gene: TRBD2; j_gene: TRBJ2-7; abundance: .; v_gene: TRBV7-2; CDR3nt: TGTGCCAGCAGCTCCTTGACTAGCGACCTCGGGGCCTACGAGCAGTACTTC; CDR3aa: CASSSLTSDLGAYEQYF
d_gene: .; j_gene: TRBJ2-1; abundance: .; v_gene: TRBV10-3; CDR3nt: TGTGCCATCAGTGTGGCCAGCGAGTCCTACAATGAGCAGTTCTTC; CDR3aa: CAISVASESYNEQFF
d_gene: .; j_gene: TRBJ1-2; abundance: .; v_gene: TRBV19; CDR3nt: TGTGCCAGTAGTTCATCAACAGCTAACTATGGCTACACCTTC; CDR3aa: CASSSSTANYGYTF
d_gene: TRBD2; j_gene: TRBJ2-7; abundance: .; v_gene: TRBV6-5; CDR3nt: TGTGCCAGCAGTTACACTAGCGGGGCCTACGAGCAGTACTTC; CDR3aa: CASSYTSGAYEQYF